These 32 T cell receptor beta chains were all obtained from the same sample, sequenced in a study of regulatory T cells in long-lasting Graves disease. Time point of the sample: newly diagnosed GD, antithyroid drugs for less than 3 months. RNA extracted from PBMCs served as the sequencing template. Construction of the TCR beta libraries employed iRepertoire HTBI primers in conjunction with Arm-PCR of CDR3 regions. TCRdb called the multiplex PCR reads again in MiXCR, with one record for every CDR3 protein. The sample holds roughly 360,000 distinct CDR3 sequences, approximately 12% seen once. The same data also contributed to another study, on T cells in Graves' hyperthyroidism and ophthalmopathy.

This material consisted of peripheral blood mononuclear cells (PBMCs), taken at new diagnosis, from a patient treated with antithyroid drugs. All receptors come from a woman between 18 and 30 years old with Graves disease.

The genes are TRBV20-1 and TRBJ2-7; D perhaps matches TRBD1 (6 bases). V was shortened by 2 bases and J by 4 bases, with 9 bases between the two germline ends. The CDR3 is made up of 12 amino acids. Germline lookup yields CDR1 DFQATT and CDR2 SNEGSKA (reference sequence). CDR3 sequence: CSARNTGYEQYF. CDR3 in DNA: TGCAGTGCTAGAAACACAGGGTACGAGCAGTACTTC.

There are many counts of this clonotype. The rearrangement links TRBV5-1 to TRBJ2-7; 12 nucleotides line up with TRBD2. In germline, CDR1 is SGHRS, CDR2 YFSETQ. The CDR3 extends over 17 amino acids. J gave up 3 bases and V 4 bases, and 11 bases lay outside the gene matches. The CDR3, as DNA: TGCGCCAGCAGCGTGAACTCTCCGGGACTAGCGGGCTACGAGCAGTACTTC. Its protein is CASSVNSPGLAGYEQYF.

This chain connects TRBV6-1 to TRBJ1-1; 7 bases fit TRBD1. CDR3 length: 13 residues. Germline assignment: CDR1 MNHNS and CDR2 SASEGT. With 4 bases clipped from V and 4 bases from J, the junction kept 3 bases outside the gene matches. In nucleotides, the CDR3 is TGTGCCAGCAGTGGACAGGGAATCACTGAAGCTTTCTTT. This encodes CASSGQGITEAFF.

Many counts were recorded for this clonotype. The chain employs TRBV3-1 and TRBJ2-3; 9 bases match TRBD1. Trimming took 6 bases from V and 5 from J; bases not matched to a gene: 9. The length of the CDR3 is 15 residues. In germline, CDR1 is LGHDT, CDR2 YNNKEL (reference sequence). For the CDR3, the DNA is TGTGCCAGCAGTCCCGGGACAGGGTATATAGATACGCAGTATTTT. Encoded protein: CASSPGTGYIDTQYF.

Ten or more counts support this clonotype. The chain links TRBV7-3 to TRBJ2-1, with D possibly matching TRBD2 (5 bases). Trimming stripped 0 bases from V and 5 bases from J, with 14 bases between. This CDR3 has 16 amino acids. Germline V gives CDR1 SGHTA, CDR2 FQGTGA. The CDR3 loop is CASSLTGRPGNNEQFF. DNA for the CDR3: TGTGCCAGCAGCTTAACAGGCAGGCCGGGGAACAATGAGCAGTTCTTC.

There are a few counts of this clonotype. A far larger clone is only one base removed, so a read error is likely. This chain uses TRBV7-9 with TRBJ1-1, with D perhaps matching TRBD1 (6 bases). The CDR3 has 13 amino acids. V gave up 6 bases and J gave up 1 base, with 9 bases separating them. Looked up from germline, CDR1 is SEHNR and CDR2 is FQNEAQ (reference sequence). CDR3 sequence reads: CASRSTGNTEAFF. For the CDR3, the DNA is TGTGCCAGCAGGTCGACAGGGAACACTGAAGCTTTCTTT.

This clonotype was found many times. The chain has TRBV20-1 and TRBJ2-5; D is undetermined. This CDR3 is built from 16 residues. The germline gives CDR1 DFQATT, CDR2 SNEGSKA (reference sequence). V was pared by 0 bases and J by 0 bases, with 14 bases between. CDR3 in DNA: TGCAGTGCTAGAGACCGAGAATTCCGGTACCAAGAGACCCAGTACTTC. It yields the protein CSARDREFRYQETQYF.

This clonotype has just a few counts. The chain has TRBV11-2 and TRBJ2-3; 7 bases fit TRBD2. The CDR3 totals 15 residues. Germline lookup yields CDR1 SGHAT and CDR2 FQNNGV. Unmatched junction bases numbered 9, after V lost 5 bases and J lost 4 bases. CDR3 protein: CASSRGVAGADTQYF. The CDR3 bases are TGTGCCAGCAGCCGGGGGGTGGCCGGTGCAGATACGCAGTATTTT.

This clonotype was seen a handful of times. The gene calls are TRBV9 and TRBJ1-2, with D possibly being TRBD1 (5 bases). The CDR3 covers 14 residues. The germline V gene has CDR1 SGDLS and CDR2 YYNGEE. Trimming pared 7 bases from V and 7 bases from J, leaving 20 bases between. CDR3: CASAGPSDGFGYTF. For the CDR3, the DNA is TGTGCCAGCGCGGGACCCTCAGACGGTTTTGGCTACACCTTC.

This rearrangement joins TRBV12-3 or TRBV12-4 to TRBJ2-3; 12 bases agree with TRBD2. Trimming at V came to 7 bases and at J to 5 bases, leaving 19 bases not matched to a gene. CDR3 length equals 19 residues. CDR3 sequence reads: CASNSAPGTSGGSLDTQYF. CDR3 nucleotide sequence: TGTGCCAGCAATTCGGCCCCGGGTACTAGCGGGGGGTCCCTAGATACGCAGTATTTT.

The chain recombines TRBV7-9 with TRBJ2-5; D is unresolved. V was trimmed by 1 base and J by 0 bases, leaving 9 bases between them. CDR3 length: 15 residues. Germline V gene data show CDR1 as SEHNR and CDR2 as FQNEAQ (reference sequence). CDR3 sequence reads: CASSLDVLYQETQYF. In DNA form, the CDR3 reads TGTGCCAGCAGCTTAGACGTTCTATACCAAGAGACCCAGTACTTC.

This clonotype has ten or more counts. The chain joins TRBV5-4 to TRBJ1-1; D is unclear. The germline gives CDR1 SGHNT, CDR2 YYREEE (reference sequence). V lost 0 bases, J lost 1 base, and 16 bases lay in between. The CDR3 has 17 residues. CDR3 loop: CASSLEIFGGPNTEAFF. The CDR3 nucleotides are TGTGCCAGCAGCTTGGAGATCTTCGGCGGTCCGAACACTGAAGCTTTCTTT.

This clonotype was counted at least ten times. V usage is TRBV20-1 and J usage is TRBJ2-1; TRBD1 matches 9 bases. The CDR3 totals 14 residues. V dropped 5 bases and J dropped 0; count of bases not matched to a gene: 2. The V gene's germline CDR1 is DFQATT and CDR2 SNEGSKA (reference sequence). DNA for the CDR3: TGCAGTGCTGCGGACAGGGGCTCCTACAATGAGCAGTTCTTC. This sequence encodes CSAADRGSYNEQFF.

This chain connects TRBV4-3 to TRBJ2-2; 7 bases match TRBD2. Germline V CDR1 and CDR2: LGHNA, YSLEER. The CDR3 runs to 14 residues. V lost 1 base and J lost 9; bases outside the gene matches: 5. The CDR3 protein is CASSQGWRGWELFF. The CDR3 DNA sequence: TGCGCCAGCAGCCAAGGTTGGCGGGGGTGGGAGCTGTTTTTT.

This clonotype was counted at least ten times. The rearrangement links TRBV18 to TRBJ1-6; 7 bases map to TRBD1. Germline V gives CDR1 KGHSH, CDR2 LQKENI. The CDR3 totals 16 residues. Losses at the gene ends were 5 bases for V and 7 bases for J; bases not matched to a gene: 11. In nucleotides, the CDR3 is TGTGCCAGCTCAGCTATCCCGGGACAGATGAATTCACCCCTCCACTTT. Its translation: CASSAIPGQMNSPLHF.

This clonotype appeared a few times. The V gene is TRBV6-1, the J gene TRBJ2-7, with D perhaps matching TRBD1 (6 bases). The CDR3 has 15 amino acids. CDR1 is MNHNS and CDR2 is SASEGT in the germline V gene. V was trimmed by 6 bases and J by 0 bases, leaving 15 bases between them. The CDR3 nucleotides are TGTGCCAGCAGGATACAGGGAGAACGCTCCTACGAGCAGTACGTC. Amino acids: CASRIQGERSYEQYV.

As regards this clonotype: This clone may be a read error of a much larger clone one base away. CDR3 sequence: CASSKLAPGGTQYF. DNA of the CDR3: TGTGCCAGCAGCAAACTCGCCCCTGGAGGTACGCAGTATTTT. V and J are TRBV6-1 and TRBJ2-3; maybe TRBD2 (5 bases). V was cut by 6 bases and J by 8 bases, with 18 bases left in between. The CDR3 is 14 residues long. Germline V lookup: CDR1 MNHNS, CDR2 SASEGT.

This clonotype was recorded at least ten times. The V call is TRBV7-2, the J call TRBJ2-1; 8 nucleotides agree with TRBD1. Unmatched junction bases numbered 7, after V lost 11 bases and J lost 7 bases. CDR1 and CDR2 from the germline V gene are SGHTA and FQGNSA. The CDR3 loop spans 12 amino acids. The CDR3 here is CARQGAGNEQFF. The CDR3 coding sequence is TGTGCCCGGCAGGGGGCGGGAAATGAGCAGTTCTTC.

This clonotype was counted at least ten times. The V gene is TRBV7-8, the J gene TRBJ2-1; tentatively, D is TRBD2 (6 bases). The germline CDR1 and CDR2 sequences are SGHVS and FQNEAQ. V was shortened by 1 base and J by 4 bases, with 11 bases between the two germline ends. CDR3 length equals 15 residues. CDR3 amino acids: CASSLVADTYNEQFF. DNA of the CDR3: TGTGCCAGCAGCTTAGTAGCGGATACATACAATGAGCAGTTCTTC.

The V gene is TRBV7-9, the J gene TRBJ2-3; no firm D call. Germline CDR1 SEHNR, CDR2 FQNEAQ (reference sequence). The CDR3 spans 12 residues. V gave up 4 bases and J gave up 6 bases, with 8 bases separating them. CDR3 nucleotides: TGTGCCAGCAGCTCCCACACGGATACGCAGTATTTT. Amino acids: CASSSHTDTQYF.

This clonotype was found many times. This chain links TRBV9 with TRBJ2-7; 7 positions match TRBD1. Germline lookup yields CDR1 SGDLS and CDR2 YYNGEE. V shed 3 bases and J 5 bases; nucleotides not matched to a gene: 8. The CDR3 is 14 residues long. CDR3 in amino acids: CASSGRTGPHEQYF. As DNA, the CDR3 is TGTGCCAGCAGCGGCAGGACAGGCCCACACGAGCAGTACTTC.

This clonotype was seen repeatedly, ten times or more. J is TRBJ1-2 and V is TRBV30; 8 nucleotides line up with TRBD1. Germline CDR1 GTSNPN, CDR2 SVGIG (reference sequence). CDR3 length: 11 residues. V shed 7 bases, J shed 9 bases, and the junction held 7 bases outside the gene matches. The CDR3 is CASRTGISYTF. DNA of the CDR3: TGTGCCTCGCGGACAGGGATAAGCTACACCTTC.

This sequence joins TRBV5-4 and TRBJ2-3; the match to TRBD1 covers 8 bases. Trimming at V came to 3 bases and at J to 6 bases, leaving 9 bases not matched to a gene. The CDR3 extends over 15 amino acids. The germline CDR1 and CDR2 sequences are SGHNT and YYREEE (reference sequence). CDR3 coding DNA: TGTGCCAGCAGCTGGATCGGGACAGGTTCGGATACGCAGTATTTT. Protein sequence: CASSWIGTGSDTQYF.

This clonotype was counted many times. The chain joins TRBV10-3 to TRBJ1-4; no clear D. V lost 4 bases, J lost 10 bases, and 10 bases lay in between. The CDR3 spans 12 residues. The V gene's germline CDR1 is ENHRY and CDR2 SYGVKD. The CDR3 spells CAISGVGGKLFF. The CDR3 nucleotides read TGTGCCATCAGTGGGGTAGGCGGAAAACTGTTTTTT.

A word on this clonotype: Mismatch with germline at one junction end may stem from a read error. The CDR3 reads CASRLSGTTYTGELLF. The CDR3 nucleotides read TGTGCCAGCAGATTATCAGGGACTACTTACACCGGGGAGCTGCTTTTT. The chain is built from TRBV13 and TRBJ2-2, with 7 bases identical to TRBD2. CDR3 length: 16 amino acids. CDR1 and CDR2 (germline): PRHDT, FYEKMQ (reference sequence). Supplemented by reference TRBV13 and TRBJ2-2, the full variable domain reads AAGVIQSPRHLIKEKRETATLKCYPIPRHDTVYWYQQGPGQDPQFLISFYEKMQSDKGSIPDRFSAQQFSDYHSELNMSSLELGDSALYFCASRLSGTTYTGELLFGEGSRLTVL.

The chain uses TRBV28 and TRBJ2-2, with 10 bases matching TRBD2. CDR1 is MDHEN and CDR2 is SYDVKM in the germline V gene. Trimming took 6 bases from V and 8 from J; bases not matched to a gene: 15. There are 17 residues in the CDR3. The CDR3 DNA follows: TGTGCCAGCAGGGATCTTCGGACTAGCGGAGGATTAGGGGAGCTGTTTTTT. Its translation: CASRDLRTSGGLGELFF.

This clonotype was detected ten times or more. The chain employs TRBV7-3 and TRBJ2-2; perhaps TRBD1 as D (6 bases). V was shortened by 2 bases and J by 5 bases, with 12 bases between the two germline ends. The germline gives CDR1 SGHTA, CDR2 FQGTGA. The CDR3 sequence is 15 residues long. The CDR3 DNA reads TGTGCCAGCAGCTTAGATGGACAGATTACCGGGGAGCTGTTTTTT. Translated: CASSLDGQITGELFF.

This clonotype was detected ten times or more. The rearrangement links TRBV7-8 to TRBJ2-1, with a tentative D call TRBD2 (5 bases). CDR3 length equals 13 residues. With 5 bases removed from V and 9 bases from J, the gap between germline ends came to 14 bases. Germline CDR1 and CDR2: SGHVS and FQNEAQ. This CDR3 reads CASSLIRETEQFF. The CDR3 nucleotides are TGTGCCAGCAGCCTAATAAGGGAGACTGAGCAGTTCTTC.

This clonotype was detected only a few times. This chain uses TRBV10-3 with TRBJ2-7; D not certain. Germline V gene data show CDR1 as ENHRY and CDR2 as SYGVKD. The V gene lost 0 bases and the J gene lost 2 bases, with 14 bases spanning the gap. The length of the CDR3 is 16 residues. CDR3 bases: TGTGCCATCAGTGAGTCGCTCTCGCCAGTGACCTACGAGCAGTACGTC. Protein sequence: CAISESLSPVTYEQYV.

This clonotype was detected a few times. The genes are TRBV19 and TRBJ1-1; unclear D gene. CDR3 length: 15 residues. With 5 bases removed from V and 1 base from J, the gap between germline ends came to 14 bases. Looked up from germline, CDR1 is LNHDA and CDR2 is SQIVND (reference sequence). The CDR3 DNA follows: TGTGCCAGTAGTGCTTCGGCGGGGAGGAACACTGAAGCTTTCTTT. Translation: CASSASAGRNTEAFF.

Ten or more counts support this clonotype. The gene calls are TRBV10-3 and TRBJ1-5, with TRBD1 identical over 8 bases. The V gene end was trimmed by 10 bases and the J gene end by 7 bases; junction bases not matched to a gene: 12. The CDR3 has 14 residues. Germline CDR1 ENHRY, CDR2 SYGVKD. The DNA for the CDR3 is TGTGCCACCCGGACAGGGATCGCAGGACAGCCCCAGCATTTT. Residues: CATRTGIAGQPQHF.

This clonotype was picked up a small number of times. The chain has TRBV11-2 and TRBJ1-3, with TRBD1 matching over 9 bases. The junction had 7 bases not matched to a gene; V was cut back by 5 bases and J by 2 bases. The germline V gene encodes CDR1 SGHAT and CDR2 FQNNGV. The CDR3 loop spans 16 amino acids. Here the CDR3 reads CASSRLRDRAGNTIYF. The DNA for the CDR3 is TGTGCCAGCAGCCGACTTCGGGACAGGGCTGGAAACACCATATATTTT.